This passage covers 32 T cell receptor beta chains from one sample sequenced in a study of OX40 agonist ivuxolimab in advanced cancers. Repertoires were generated with immunoSEQ multiplex PCR, while TCRdb's copy carries only in-frame clones and drops some. The repertoire has around 95,000 clones, over 75% of them found once; the top ten carry less than 0.2%. The sample was CD4+ or CD8+ T cells sorted from blood, taken in a trial of the OX40 agonist ivuxolimab. The receptors originated from an adult with an advanced solid tumor such as melanoma, head and neck, liver or kidney cancer.

The V gene is TRBV10-2, the J gene TRBJ1-1; TRBD1 matches 9 bases. The ends lost 7 bases at V and 1 base at J; junction bases unmatched: 7. The CDR3 has 15 residues. The V gene's germline CDR1 is WSHSY and CDR2 SAAADI. CDR3 sequence reads: CASNQDRGPNTEAFF. The CDR3 nucleotides read TGCGCCAGCAACCAGGACAGGGGACCGAACACTGAAGCTTTCTTT.

V usage is TRBV7-3 and J usage is TRBJ2-7; the match to TRBD2 covers 11 bases. Germline values: CDR1 SGHTA, CDR2 FQGTGA. The length of the CDR3 is 16 residues. V lost 3 bases to trimming and J lost 1 base; unmatched junction nucleotides: 5. The CDR3 protein is CASSFLLAGVSYEQYF. The CDR3 region has the DNA TGTGCCAGCAGCTTCTTACTAGCGGGAGTGTCCTACGAGCAGTACTTC.

V is TRBV5-1 and J is TRBJ2-5; 12 bases map to TRBD1. CDR1 and CDR2 (germline): SGHRS, YFSETQ. Trimming at V came to 1 base and at J to 5 bases, leaving 27 bases not matched to a gene. This CDR3 region has 23 residues. The CDR3 is CASSLSTGTGGGMRMDRRETQYF. In nucleotides, the CDR3 is TGCGCCAGCAGCTTGTCGACCGGGACAGGGGGCGGTATGAGAATGGACCGGAGGGAGACCCAGTACTTC.

This chain joins TRBV18 and TRBJ1-5, with a possible D match to TRBD1 (6 bases). The germline V gene has CDR1 KGHSH and CDR2 LQKENI. V was cut by 6 bases and J by 6 bases, with 15 bases left in between. This CDR3 is built from 14 residues. In nucleotides, the CDR3 is TGTGCCAGCTCCCTAGGGGGGCAGGGTCAGCCCCAGCATTTT. Translated: CASSLGGQGQPQHF.

The rearrangement links TRBV29-1 to TRBJ1-1; weak D call: TRBD1 (5 bases). Trimming removed 4 bases from V and 0 bases from J, with 6 bases in between. Per germline, CDR1 SQVTM and CDR2 ANQGSEA. CDR3 length: 12 residues. The CDR3 DNA reads as TGCAGCGTTGGAGGGGTGAACACTGAAGCTTTCTTT. Its translation: CSVGGVNTEAFF. Together with reference TRBV29-1 and TRBJ1-1, the CDR3 gives the full variable domain: SAVISQKPSRDICQRGTSLTIQCQVDSQVTMMFWYRQQPGQSLTLIATANQGSEATYESGFVIDKFPISRPNLTFSTLTVSNMSPEDSSIYLCSVGGVNTEAFFGQGTRLTVV.

This chain joins TRBV5-4 and TRBJ2-4, with 7 bases identical to TRBD2. Germline CDR1 is SGHNT and CDR2 is YYREEE (reference sequence). With 1 base clipped from V and 3 bases from J, the junction kept 4 bases outside the gene matches. The CDR3 sequence is 15 residues long. CDR3: CASSLQAGDKNIQYF. In DNA, the CDR3 is TGTGCCAGCAGCTTGCAGGCGGGAGACAAAAACATTCAGTACTTC.

This clone was seen more than once but under ten times. The chain links TRBV18 to TRBJ1-5; D is possibly TRBD1 (6 bases). Trimming pared 8 bases from V and 0 bases from J, leaving 11 bases between. The CDR3 consists of 14 residues. Germline assignment: CDR1 KGHSH and CDR2 LQKENI. DNA for the CDR3: TGTGCCAGCCAGGACAGTAATAGCAATCAGCCCCAGCATTTT. Translation: CASQDSNSNQPQHF. Variable domain in full (rest from reference TRBV18 and TRBJ1-5): NAGVMQNPRHLVRRRGQEARLRCSPMKGHSHVYWYRQLPEEGLKFMVYLQKENIIDESGMPKERFSAEFPKEGPSILRIQQVVRGDSAAYFCASQDSNSNQPQHFGDGTRLSIL.

For the CDR3, the DNA is TGTGCCAGCAGTAAGACGACGGGCACTGAAGCTTTCTTT. It yields the protein CASSKTTGTEAFF. The chain carries TRBV14 and TRBJ1-1; D remains unclear. V was pared by 6 bases and J by 4 bases, with 12 bases between. The V gene's germline CDR1 is SGHDN and CDR2 FVKESK. CDR3 size: 13 residues.

Points on this clone: At the DNA level, this CDR3 is encoded by other sequences in the same sample as well. The chain employs TRBV6-5 and TRBJ2-2; unclear D gene. CDR3 length: 12 residues. V lost 4 bases to trimming and J lost 4 bases, with 4 bases between them. Per germline, CDR1 MNHEY and CDR2 SVGAGI. This CDR3 is CASSSPTGELFF. DNA of the CDR3: TGTGCCAGCAGTTCCCCCACCGGGGAGCTGTTTTTT.

The chain couples TRBV18 to TRBJ2-7; weak D call: TRBD2 (6 bases). V gave up 3 bases and J gave up 2 bases, with 14 bases separating them. Germline V gene lookup returns CDR1 KGHSH and CDR2 LQKENI. The CDR3 loop spans 15 amino acids. The CDR3 DNA is TGTGCCAGCTCACCCTTACTAGCAACGGCCTACGAGCAGTACTTC. Residues: CASSPLLATAYEQYF.

V usage is TRBV7-8 and J usage is TRBJ1-2, with D maybe TRBD1 (6 bases). Germline V gene data show CDR1 as SGHVS and CDR2 as FQNEAQ. The CDR3 has 16 amino acids. Trimming took 5 bases from V and 4 from J, leaving 20 bases between them. This CDR3 reads CASSGSAGGGGYGYTF. DNA for the CDR3: TGTGCCAGCAGCGGTTCCGCGGGAGGGGGTGGCTATGGCTACACCTTC.

The gene calls are TRBV7-3 and TRBJ1-1; D may be TRBD1 (6 bases). Germline CDR1 and CDR2: SGHTA and FQGTGA. The CDR3 loop spans 19 amino acids. The V gene lost 1 base and the J gene lost 1 base, with 22 bases spanning the gap. The CDR3 DNA reads TGTGCCAGCAGCTTAAATCCGGAACAGGGAGGGTTGCGGAACACTGAAGCTTTCTTT. This codes for CASSLNPEQGGLRNTEAFF.

This chain links TRBV9 with TRBJ1-1, with 8 bases aligning to TRBD1. In germline, CDR1 is SGDLS, CDR2 YYNGEE. The J segment lost 1 base and the V segment lost 3 bases, leaving 2 bases of the junction unmatched. The length of the CDR3 is 14 residues. The CDR3 region has the DNA TGTGCCAGCAGCGCCGGGACAGGGAACACTGAAGCTTTCTTT. Translated, it gives CASSAGTGNTEAFF. Filled out from reference TRBV9 and TRBJ1-1, the complete variable domain reads DSGVTQTPKHLITATGQRVTLRCSPRSGDLSVYWYQQSLDQGLQFLIQYYNGEERAKGNILERFSAQQFPDLHSELNLSSLELGDSALYFCASSAGTGNTEAFFGQGTRLTVV.

The chain carries TRBV27 and TRBJ2-1; 7 bases align to TRBD1. The CDR3 runs to 19 residues. J lost 0 bases, V lost 6 bases, and 17 bases had no gene match. Germline values: CDR1 MNHEY, CDR2 SMNVEV (reference sequence). Written as DNA, the CDR3 is TGTGCCAGCAGCCGTACGAGATTCGACAGGGATTTCTCCTACAATGAGCAGTTCTTC. Its protein is CASSRTRFDRDFSYNEQFF.

The chain combines TRBV5-6 with TRBJ2-7, with D unclear. The germline CDR1 and CDR2 sequences are SGHDT and YYEEEE. Trimming removed 0 bases at V and 3 bases at J, with 4 bases between. The CDR3 length is 12 residues. The CDR3 DNA follows: TGTGCCAGCAGCTTGGTGGGCTACGAGCAGTACTTC. Its protein product is CASSLVGYEQYF.

The J gene is TRBJ2-5, the V gene TRBV2; 8 bases agree with TRBD1. This CDR3 is built from 14 residues. CDR1 is SNHLY and CDR2 is FYNNEI in the germline V gene. The junction had 4 bases not matched to a gene; V was cut back by 3 bases and J by 4 bases. The CDR3 region has the DNA TGTGCCAGCAGTGATCCAGGGGGCCGAGAGACCCAGTACTTC. Its translation is CASSDPGGRETQYF.

The rearrangement joins TRBV27 to TRBJ1-4; D is possibly TRBD1 (5 bases). V lost 1 base, J lost 0 bases, and 12 bases lay in between. The germline V gene has CDR1 MNHEY and CDR2 SMNVEV (reference sequence). This CDR3 has 17 residues. The CDR3 nucleotides are TGTGCCAGCAGTTTATTGGGGCAGAAAGCAACTAATGAAAAACTGTTTTTT. Translating it yields CASSLLGQKATNEKLFF. The full variable domain, in which reference TRBV27 and TRBJ1-4 provide the parts outside the CDR3, is EAQVTQNPRYLITVTGKKLTVTCSQNMNHEYMSWYRQDPGLGLRQIYYSMNVEVTDKGDVPEGYKVSRKEKRNFPLILESPSPNQTSLYFCASSLLGQKATNEKLFFGSGTQLSVL.

The rearrangement joins TRBV9 to TRBJ1-2, with D possibly matching TRBD1 (5 bases). The CDR3 contains 14 residues. Per the germline V gene, CDR1 is SGDLS and CDR2 is YYNGEE. V was shortened by 0 bases and J by 6 bases, with 12 bases between the two germline ends. CDR3 bases: TGTGCCAGCAGCGTAGCGGGGGACTCCCATGGCTACACCTTC. Its translation: CASSVAGDSHGYTF.

The chain combines TRBV9 with TRBJ2-3; TRBD2 matches 9 bases. Trimming removed 3 bases from V and 6 bases from J; junction bases left unmatched: 14. The CDR3 covers 17 residues. Germline CDR1 is SGDLS and CDR2 is YYNGEE. CDR3 sequence (DNA): TGTGCCAGCAGCGGGGGACTAGCATCCTCCCTTGGTGATACGCAGTATTTT. Residues: CASSGGLASSLGDTQYF.

The rearrangement uses TRBV4-2 and TRBJ1-6; the D is unclear. Germline values: CDR1 LGHNA, CDR2 YNFKEQ. Trimming stripped 4 bases from V and 5 bases from J, with 18 bases between. The CDR3 runs to 17 residues. CDR3 sequence reads: CASSPTSLTGNNSPLHF. CDR3 nucleotide sequence: TGTGCCAGCAGCCCAACCTCATTGACGGGGAATAATTCACCCCTCCACTTT.

The V call is TRBV2, the J call TRBJ1-2; 7 bases match TRBD1. Trimming took 5 bases from V and 4 from J; bases not matched to a gene: 4. Germline lookup yields CDR1 SNHLY and CDR2 FYNNEI. The CDR3 covers 13 residues. In nucleotides, the CDR3 is TGTGCCAGCAGTTGGGACAGCCGCTATGGCTACACCTTC. It is translated as CASSWDSRYGYTF.

This clone was observed a handful of times. The chain joins TRBV19 to TRBJ2-5, with D maybe TRBD1 (6 bases). V was cut by 5 bases and J by 10 bases, with 20 bases left in between. This CDR3 is 14 amino acids long. CDR1 is LNHDA and CDR2 is SQIVND in the germline V gene (reference sequence). The CDR3 reads CASSVGTPKGVQYF. The CDR3 DNA is TGTGCCAGTAGTGTCGGGACACCTAAAGGGGTCCAGTACTTC.

The V and J genes are TRBV7-9 and TRBJ2-3, with D tentatively TRBD1 or TRBD2 (5 bases each). Trimming took off 5 bases at V and 5 bases at J, with 17 bases between the two ends. From germline, CDR1 is SEHNR and CDR2 FQNEAQ (reference sequence). The CDR3 spans 15 residues. CDR3 amino acids: CASSPLGGVVDTQYF. The CDR3 DNA reads TGTGCCAGCAGCCCTCTTGGGGGAGTAGTAGATACGCAGTATTTT. Complete variable domain (other parts from reference TRBV7-9 and TRBJ2-3): DTGVSQNPRHKITKRGQNVTFRCDPISEHNRLYWYRQTLGQGPEFLTYFQNEAQLEKSRLLSDRFSAERPKGSFSTLEIQRTEQGDSAMYLCASSPLGGVVDTQYFGPGTRLTVL.

The chain has TRBV25-1 and TRBJ1-5; D not certain. This CDR3 region has 14 residues. Trimming removed 2 bases from V and 4 bases from J, with 9 bases in between. Germline V gives CDR1 MGHDK, CDR2 SYGVNS. The CDR3 reads CASSEVGENQPQHF. For the CDR3, the DNA is TGTGCCAGCAGTGAAGTTGGTGAAAATCAGCCCCAGCATTTT.

This rearrangement joins TRBV6-6 to TRBJ1-5, with 10 bases aligning to TRBD1. Germline V gives CDR1 MNHNY, CDR2 SVGAGI (reference sequence). Unmatched junction bases numbered 4, after V lost 2 bases and J lost 6 bases. This CDR3 is 15 amino acids long. As DNA, the CDR3 is TGTGCCAGCAGTTACGGGACAGGGGCCTCTCAGCCCCAGCATTTT. Amino acid sequence: CASSYGTGASQPQHF.

This chain uses TRBV7-3 with TRBJ1-3; D might be TRBD1 (5 bases). The CDR3 sequence is 17 residues long. Per germline, CDR1 SGHTA and CDR2 FQGTGA. V shed 1 base and J shed 0 bases, with 13 bases lying between them. The CDR3 nucleotides are TGTGCCAGCAGCTTAATCCCCGACAGACTCTCTGGAAACACCATATATTTT. It specifies CASSLIPDRLSGNTIYF.

The chain is built from TRBV6-6 and TRBJ2-5; D tentatively reads TRBD1 or TRBD2 (6 bases each). Germline CDR1 MNHNY, CDR2 SVGAGI (reference sequence). Trimming took 2 bases from V and 5 from J, leaving 15 bases between them. The CDR3 extends over 15 amino acids. CDR3 in amino acids: CASSYPQGGVETQYF. CDR3 DNA: TGTGCCAGCAGTTACCCACAGGGAGGTGTTGAGACCCAGTACTTC.

V usage is TRBV7-9 and J usage is TRBJ1-4; a possible D gene is TRBD1 (6 bases). The CDR3 covers 17 residues. Germline CDR1 and CDR2: SEHNR and FQNEAQ (reference sequence). The V and J ends lost 3 bases and 3 bases respectively, with 17 bases between them. In DNA, the CDR3 is TGTGCCAGCAGCTTTTTAACAGGGAGAAACTCTAATGAAAAACTGTTTTTT. Its protein is CASSFLTGRNSNEKLFF.

On this clone itself: Other DNA sequences in this specimen translate into the identical CDR3. V is TRBV6-5 and J is TRBJ2-2, with 7 bases aligning to TRBD1. With 3 bases clipped from V and 2 bases from J, the junction kept 3 bases outside the gene matches. This CDR3 contains 15 residues. CDR1 and CDR2 (germline): MNHEY, SVGAGI. DNA for the CDR3: TGTGCCAGCAGTTATAACAGGGGAAACACCGGGGAGCTGTTTTTT. Its protein product is CASSYNRGNTGELFF.

The rearrangement links TRBV5-4 to TRBJ1-1; D unclear. V was shortened by 0 bases and J by 3 bases, with 9 bases between the two germline ends. The CDR3 covers 14 residues. Germline CDR1 reads SGHNT; CDR2 reads YYREEE (reference sequence). The CDR3 region is CASSLDAGDTEAFF. For the CDR3, the DNA is TGTGCCAGCAGCTTGGATGCGGGCGACACTGAAGCTTTCTTT.

The V and J genes are TRBV11-2 and TRBJ1-2; D is uncertain. V lost 1 base, J lost 5 bases, and 8 bases lay in between. Germline loops: CDR1 SGHAT, CDR2 FQNNGV. This CDR3 spans 13 amino acids. The CDR3, as DNA: TGTGCCAGCAGCTTAGGCAGCAAATATGGCTACACCTTC. Residues: CASSLGSKYGYTF.

The chain couples TRBV10-3 to TRBJ1-5; possible D gene TRBD1, 5 bases. Per germline, CDR1 ENHRY and CDR2 SYGVKD. The V end was cut by 2 bases, the J end by 4 bases, with 9 bases between. The CDR3 is 14 amino acids. For the CDR3, the DNA is TGTGCCATCAGTGAGGGTAGGGGTAATCAGCCCCAGCATTTT. Residues: CAISEGRGNQPQHF.